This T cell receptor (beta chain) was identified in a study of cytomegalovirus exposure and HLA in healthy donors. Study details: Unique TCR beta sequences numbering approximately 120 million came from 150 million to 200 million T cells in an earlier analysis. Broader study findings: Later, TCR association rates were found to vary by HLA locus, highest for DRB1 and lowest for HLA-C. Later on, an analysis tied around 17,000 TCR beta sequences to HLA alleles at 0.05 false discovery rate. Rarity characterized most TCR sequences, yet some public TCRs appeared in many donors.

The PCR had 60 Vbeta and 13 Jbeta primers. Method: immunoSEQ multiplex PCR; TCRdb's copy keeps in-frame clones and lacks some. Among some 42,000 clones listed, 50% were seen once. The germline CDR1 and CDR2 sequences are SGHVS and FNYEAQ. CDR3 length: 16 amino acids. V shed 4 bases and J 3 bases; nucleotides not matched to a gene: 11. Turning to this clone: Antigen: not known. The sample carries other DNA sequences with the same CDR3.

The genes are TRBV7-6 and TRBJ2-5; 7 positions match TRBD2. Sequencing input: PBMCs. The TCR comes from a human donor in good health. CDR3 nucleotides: TGTGCCAGCAGCTGGGGGGTCGGGGCGGGAGAAGAGACCCAGTACTTC. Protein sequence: CASSWGVGAGEETQYF.